Each of the 2 T cell receptor beta chains below was sequenced from the same sample in a study of shared clonotypes between healthy human individuals. Generated by immunoSEQ multiplex PCR, the TCRdb table keeps only in-frame clones and is missing some. The table records 2 million to 2.5 million clones, almost 96% of them present only once. Source material: naive CD4+ T cells sorted from blood. Subset meaning: CD45RA+ positively selected. These receptor sequences come from a young man in good health.

The chain is built from TRBV6-5 and TRBJ2-7; TRBD1 might be the D (6 bases). The germline gives CDR1 MNHEY, CDR2 SVGAGI. CDR3 length: 16 residues. V dropped 2 bases and J dropped 0 bases, with 14 bases sitting between them. The CDR3 spells CASSYLGQPPSYEQYF. CDR3 sequence (DNA): TGTGCCAGCAGTTACCTCGGACAGCCACCCTCCTACGAGCAGTACTTC.

The CDR3 nucleotides are TGTGCCAGCATTCCGGACAGGGGAGTGAATCAGCCCCAGCATTTT. Its translation is CASIPDRGVNQPQHF. The chain employs TRBV2 and TRBJ1-5; TRBD1 aligns across 9 bases. Germline-derived CDR1 and CDR2 are SNHLY and FYNNEI. The CDR3 totals 15 residues. The J segment lost 4 bases and the V segment lost 7 bases, leaving 8 bases of the junction unmatched. The entire variable domain, with the rest obtained from reference TRBV2 and TRBJ1-5, is as follows: EPEVTQTPSHQVTQMGQEVILRCVPISNHLYFYWYRQILGQKVEFLVSFYNNEISEKSEIFDDQFSVERPDGSNFTLKIRSTKLEDSAMYFCASIPDRGVNQPQHFGDGTRLSIL.